The subject of this entry is one T cell receptor (beta chain). Its matching antigen is unknown. Sequencing used immunoSEQ multiplex PCR; TCRdb keeps in-frame clones, though not all of them. The sample records 45,000 to 55,000 clones, approximately 70% being singletons. The data are from a study of vaccination effects on CD4 cells after COVID-19. At the level of the study: IL-2 at 8 to 10 IU/ml and peptides at 10 ug/ml were added to cultured PBMC, roughly 1.8 million per well.

CD4+ T cells were isolated after nine to ten days of culture. The cohort was immunized with two doses of either the BNT162b2 or mRNA-1273 vaccine. The authors replaced half the medium with IL-2 medium on days 3 and 7. This CDR3 comprises 15 residues. The junction had 9 bases not matched to a gene; V was cut back by 3 bases and J by 8 bases. CDR1 and CDR2 from the germline V gene are SGHNT and YYREEE (reference sequence). This material consisted of CD4+ T cells from PBMCs cultured without peptide, taken after COVID-19 vaccination. The receptor was isolated from a human donor who received a COVID-19 vaccine. The chain combines TRBV5-4 with TRBJ1-5, with 9 bases fitting TRBD1. Here the CDR3 reads CASSSVPGQGKPQHF. DNA for the CDR3: TGTGCCAGCAGCTCCGTCCCGGGACAGGGAAAGCCCCAGCATTTT.